The source of this T cell receptor (beta chain) is a study of shared clonotypes between healthy human individuals. Comments on this clone: Its ends do not fully match the called genes, so a read error is possible.

Measured with immunoSEQ multiplex PCR; TCRdb has only the in-frame clones, and not every one. The repertoire includes about 490,000 clones, less than 80% of them detected once, and 10% to 15% sits in the top ten. The length of the CDR3 is 13 residues. Looked up from germline, CDR1 is SGHDN and CDR2 is FVKESK. This sequence originates from a middle-aged woman in good health. Some clones in this sample may be carry-over from other donors' samples. Sequenced sample: PBMCs. The chain combines TRBV14 with TRBJ2-7; a weak D match, TRBD1 (5 bases). The CDR3 DNA follows: TGTGCCAGCAACCAAGACAGATCCTACGAGCAGTACTTC. Translated, it gives CASNQDRSYEQYF.